This T cell receptor (beta chain) was retrieved from a study of control samples from healthy donors and cancer patients. Repertoires were generated with immunoSEQ multiplex PCR, while TCRdb's copy carries only in-frame clones and drops some. This sample has roughly 120,000 clones, with just under 90% found just once. The CDR3 has 11 amino acids. The germline V gene encodes CDR1 SQVTM and CDR2 ANQGSEA. Trimming pared 3 bases from V and 2 bases from J, leaving 5 bases between. Sample: blood. The V and J genes are TRBV29-1 and TRBJ2-7; no clear D gene. The source of this sequence is a young man in good health. CDR3 sequence reads: CSVDTPYEQYF. In nucleotides, the CDR3 is TGCAGCGTTGACACCCCCTACGAGCAGTACTTC.